These T cell receptor beta chains were read from a single sample in a study of early T cells in non-severe SARS-CoV-2 infection. TCRdb reanalysed the 5' RACE reads using MiXCR and keeps one entry per CDR3 protein. Altogether tens of thousands of distinct CDR3 sequences are present, 12% being singletons, with the ten largest covering 2% to 3%. Sample: whole blood, taken at baseline. The receptors here all came from an adult who was a healthcare worker with PCR-confirmed SARS-CoV-2 infection or an uninfected control (not recorded which). Each CDR3 is given with its conserved first and last residue. A D gene is named only where the DNA matches it firmly. Some rows have no size entry. The others give once, few or many, or a class for an expanded clone.

abundance: few
d_gene: NA
v_gene: TRBV11-2
j_gene: TRBJ2-3
CDR3nt: TGTGCCAGCGGATACAGGGATACGCAGTATTTT
CDR3aa: CASGYRDTQYF

abundance: NA
d_gene: NA
v_gene: TRBV7-9
j_gene: TRBJ2-1
CDR3nt: TGTGCCAGCAGTTGGGATAGCGGCAATGAGCAGTTCTTC
CDR3aa: CASSWDSGNEQFF

abundance: NA
d_gene: NA
v_gene: TRBV6-5
j_gene: TRBJ2-6
CDR3nt: TGTGCCAGCAGTTACTCCAACTCTGGGGCCAACGTCCTGACTTTC
CDR3aa: CASSYSNSGANVLTF

abundance: NA
d_gene: NA
v_gene: TRBV7-2
j_gene: TRBJ2-7
CDR3nt: TGTGCCAGCAGCCCGGACCGTACTCCTCCCTACGAGCAGTACTTC
CDR3aa: CASSPDRTPPYEQYF

abundance: NA
d_gene: TRBD1
v_gene: TRBV7-9
j_gene: TRBJ1-6
CDR3nt: TGTGCCAGCAGCTTATCGTCCGGGTCAGGGGGCATTTCACCCCTCCACTTT
CDR3aa: CASSLSSGSGGISPLHF

abundance: many
d_gene: NA
v_gene: TRBV11-1
j_gene: TRBJ2-7
CDR3nt: TGTGCCAGCACAAATAGCGGATACGAGCAGTACTTC
CDR3aa: CASTNSGYEQYF

abundance: many
d_gene: NA
v_gene: TRBV11-2
j_gene: TRBJ2-5
CDR3nt: TGTGCCAGCAGCCCCCAAGCAGAGACCCAGTACTTC
CDR3aa: CASSPQAETQYF

abundance: NA
d_gene: NA
v_gene: TRBV6-5
j_gene: TRBJ1-1
CDR3nt: TGTGCCAGCAGCCGAATCTCTGGGGGGCTGAACACTGAAGCTTTCTTT
CDR3aa: CASSRISGGLNTEAFF

abundance: NA
d_gene: NA
v_gene: TRBV12-3/TRBV12-4
j_gene: TRBJ2-3
CDR3nt: TGTGCCAGCAGCCGATTTGGTACAGATACGCAGTATTTT
CDR3aa: CASSRFGTDTQYF

abundance: NA
d_gene: NA
v_gene: TRBV28
j_gene: TRBJ2-7
CDR3nt: TGTGCCAGCAGTGTAACTTCTAGTCCACCCTACGAGCAGTACTTC
CDR3aa: CASSVTSSPPYEQYF

abundance: few
d_gene: TRBD2
v_gene: TRBV20-1
j_gene: TRBJ2-3
CDR3nt: TGCAGTGCTATAGCGGGAGGGCGCACAGATACGCAGTATTTT
CDR3aa: CSAIAGGRTDTQYF

abundance: NA
d_gene: NA
v_gene: TRBV5-5
j_gene: TRBJ1-5
CDR3nt: TGTGCCAGCAGCTTGGCCCCCGGGGATCAGCCCCAGCATTTT
CDR3aa: CASSLAPGDQPQHF

abundance: few
d_gene: NA
v_gene: TRBV11-2
j_gene: TRBJ2-1
CDR3nt: TGTGCCAGCAGCTTAGTCCCAGGGGAGGTCAATGGGCAGTTCTTC
CDR3aa: CASSLVPGEVNGQFF

abundance: few
d_gene: TRBD1
v_gene: TRBV10-3
j_gene: TRBJ2-2
CDR3nt: TGTGCCATCAGTGAGTCGCCGGGACAGGGTAATACCGGGGAGCTGTTTTTT
CDR3aa: CAISESPGQGNTGELFF

abundance: few
d_gene: NA
v_gene: TRBV6-2/TRBV6-3
j_gene: TRBJ2-1
CDR3nt: TGTGCCAGCAGTTACTCTTCATGGGTGTCGCGCGGGAAGAGTTACAATGAGCAGTTCTTC
CDR3aa: CASSYSSWVSRGKSYNEQFF

abundance: few
d_gene: TRBD1
v_gene: TRBV28
j_gene: TRBJ1-2
CDR3nt: TGTGCCAGCAGGCCCGGGACAGCTCCTAACTATGGCTACACCTTC
CDR3aa: CASRPGTAPNYGYTF

abundance: few
d_gene: TRBD1
v_gene: TRBV10-3
j_gene: TRBJ2-1
CDR3nt: TGTGCCATCAGTGGCGGGACAGGGTTTGGCAATGAGCAGTTCTTC
CDR3aa: CAISGGTGFGNEQFF

abundance: many
d_gene: NA
v_gene: TRBV2
j_gene: TRBJ2-4
CDR3nt: TGTGCCAGCAGTGAAGTTGTTCAGGGACCGAAAAACATTCAGTACTTC
CDR3aa: CASSEVVQGPKNIQYF

abundance: NA
d_gene: TRBD2
v_gene: TRBV7-2
j_gene: TRBJ2-1
CDR3nt: TGTGCCAGCAGCTCACTAGCGGGAGGGCCGCCGTTCTTC
CDR3aa: CASSSLAGGPPFF

abundance: NA
d_gene: NA
v_gene: TRBV28
j_gene: TRBJ2-7
CDR3nt: TGTGCCAGCAGTTTGGGGGCATACTCCTCCTACGAGCAGTACTTC
CDR3aa: CASSLGAYSSYEQYF

abundance: NA
d_gene: NA
v_gene: TRBV7-2
j_gene: TRBJ1-1
CDR3nt: TGTGCCAGCAGCCAGACCGGGTTCACTGAAGCTTTCTTT
CDR3aa: CASSQTGFTEAFF